One and the same sample provided the 12 T cell receptor beta chains below, sequenced in a study of identical twins. Each CDR3 protein is one row after TCRdb ran MiXCR on the 5' RACE reads. The sample includes about 200,000 distinct CDR3 sequences, around 9.6% of them seen just once. The sequencing input was memory (CD45RO+) T cells sorted from blood. The receptors shown here come from a woman aged 18-29 years in good health.

In this sample, this clonotype turned up many times. V gene TRBV20-1 combines with J gene TRBJ2-7; 8 bases agree with TRBD2. CDR3 size: 15 residues. Germline V gene data show CDR1 as DFQATT and CDR2 as SNEGSKA (reference sequence). The V and J ends lost 2 bases and 0 bases, in that order; junction bases with no gene match: 6. The CDR3 sequence is CSARQTSASSYEQYF. The CDR3 DNA follows: TGCAGTGCTAGACAGACTAGCGCCAGCTCCTACGAGCAGTACTTC.

This clonotype showed up just a few times. V usage is TRBV25-1 and J usage is TRBJ1-2; 10 bases map to TRBD1. The J segment lost 4 bases and the V segment lost 3 bases, leaving 8 bases of the junction unmatched. Germline V gene sequence: CDR1 MGHDK, CDR2 SYGVNS. The CDR3 sequence is 16 residues long. Here the CDR3 reads CASSDPSTGGSYGYTF. CDR3 DNA sequence: TGTGCCAGCAGTGACCCCTCGACAGGGGGCAGCTATGGCTACACCTTC.

The genes are TRBV9 and TRBJ2-2; 12 bases are shared with TRBD2. The CDR3 spans 16 residues. Germline loops: CDR1 SGDLS, CDR2 YYNGEE. Trimming removed 0 bases from V and 7 bases from J; junction bases left unmatched: 4. CDR3 nucleotide sequence: TGTGCCAGCAGCGTAGGGACTAGCGGGGCAGGCGGGGAGCTGTTTTTT. As protein: CASSVGTSGAGGELFF.

This clonotype was detected ten times or more. This chain links TRBV12-3 or TRBV12-4 with TRBJ1-1; D gene uncertain. V was cut by 6 bases and J by 0 bases, with 14 bases left in between. CDR3 length equals 15 residues. This CDR3 is CASRAPDRMNTEAFF. CDR3 coding DNA: TGTGCCAGCAGGGCCCCGGACCGTATGAACACTGAAGCTTTCTTT.

This clonotype came up a few times. The chain combines TRBV5-6 with TRBJ1-2; D is unclear. The CDR3 is 11 residues long. Germline CDR1 reads SGHDT; CDR2 reads YYEEEE. V lost 0 bases and J 14 bases, leaving 11 bases between the germline ends. The CDR3 is CASSLGEMATF. The CDR3 bases are TGTGCCAGCAGCTTGGGCGAGATGGCTACCTTC.

Comments on this clonotype: A much larger clone sits a single nucleotide away, making a read error possible. In nucleotides, the CDR3 is TGTGCCTGCAGTCCCGGTGGGGGCTACACCTTC. Its translation is CACSPGGGYTF. The chain links TRBV12-3 or TRBV12-4 to TRBJ1-2; D is unclear. The CDR3 contains 11 residues.

This clonotype was detected ten times or more. J is TRBJ2-7 and V is TRBV5-6; D is undetermined. Between the trimmed V and J ends, which lost 3 bases and 4 bases, there was a span of 5 bases. Germline CDR1 SGHDT, CDR2 YYEEEE. The CDR3 covers 11 residues. This CDR3 reads CASSSGYEQYF. The CDR3 DNA is TGTGCCAGCAGCTCAGGATACGAGCAGTACTTC.

This clonotype has a count of ten or more. The chain couples TRBV7-8 to TRBJ2-1; D is unresolved. V lost 5 bases and J 9 bases, leaving 14 bases between the germline ends. Germline-derived CDR1 and CDR2 are SGHVS and FQNEAQ. This CDR3 has 13 amino acids. CDR3 DNA: TGTGCCAGCAGCCTCTTTGACGACGGTGAGCAGTTCTTC. Translated: CASSLFDDGEQFF. Looking up the rest from reference TRBV7-8 and TRBJ2-1 gives the full variable domain: GAGVSQSPRYKVAKRGQDVALRCDPISGHVSLFWYQQALGQGPEFLTYFQNEAQLDKSGLPSDRFFAERPEGSVSTLKIQRTQQEDSAVYLCASSLFDDGEQFFGPGTRLTVL.

There are many counts of this clonotype. This sequence joins TRBV10-2 and TRBJ2-7; D gene uncertain. Germline V gives CDR1 WSHSY, CDR2 SAAADI. The CDR3 has 13 residues. V lost 8 bases and J lost 4, with 15 bases in between. The CDR3 spells CASAPATSYEQYF. The DNA of the CDR3 is TGCGCCAGCGCGCCAGCGACTTCGTACGAGCAGTACTTC.

At least ten counts were recorded for this clonotype. The V call is TRBV3-1, the J call TRBJ2-1, with 8 nucleotides matching TRBD2. The V gene's germline CDR1 is LGHDT and CDR2 YNNKEL (reference sequence). V was clipped by 4 bases and J by 8 bases; unmatched bases: 10. CDR3 length: 15 residues. The CDR3 DNA sequence: TGTGCCAGCAGCCCGGGACTAGAGTCTTCGGATGAGCAGTTCTTC. Translation gives CASSPGLESSDEQFF.

This clonotype was seen repeatedly, ten times or more. V is TRBV5-1 and J is TRBJ1-1; tentatively, D is TRBD1 (6 bases). The CDR3 spans 14 residues. CDR1 is SGHRS, CDR2 YFSETQ, per germline. V lost 0 bases to trimming and J lost 5 bases, with 11 bases between them. CDR3 amino acids: CASSLDRAGTEAFF. As DNA, the CDR3 is TGCGCCAGCAGCTTGGACAGGGCAGGTACTGAAGCTTTCTTT.

Many counts were recorded for this clonotype. This rearrangement joins TRBV7-6 to TRBJ1-5, with D unclear. The V gene lost 1 base and the J gene lost 7 bases, with 14 bases spanning the gap. Germline loops: CDR1 SGHVS, CDR2 FNYEAQ. The CDR3 runs to 15 residues. The chain's CDR3 is CASSLGSSGSQPQHF. Here the CDR3 DNA reads TGTGCCAGCAGCTTAGGGAGTTCGGGTTCGCAGCCCCAGCATTTT.